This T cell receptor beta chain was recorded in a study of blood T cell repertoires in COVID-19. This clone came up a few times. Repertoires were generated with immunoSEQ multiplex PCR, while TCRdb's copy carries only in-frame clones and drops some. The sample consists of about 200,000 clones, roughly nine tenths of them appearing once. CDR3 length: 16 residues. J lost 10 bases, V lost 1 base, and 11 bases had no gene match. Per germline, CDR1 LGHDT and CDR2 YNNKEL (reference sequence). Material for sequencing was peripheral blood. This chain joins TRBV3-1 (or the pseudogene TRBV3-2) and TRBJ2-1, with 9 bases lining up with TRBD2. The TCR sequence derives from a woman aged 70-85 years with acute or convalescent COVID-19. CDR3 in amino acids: CASSQGSAGGRGEQFF. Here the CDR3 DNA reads TGTGCCAGCAGCCAAGGGTCAGCGGGAGGCAGGGGGGAGCAGTTCTTC.